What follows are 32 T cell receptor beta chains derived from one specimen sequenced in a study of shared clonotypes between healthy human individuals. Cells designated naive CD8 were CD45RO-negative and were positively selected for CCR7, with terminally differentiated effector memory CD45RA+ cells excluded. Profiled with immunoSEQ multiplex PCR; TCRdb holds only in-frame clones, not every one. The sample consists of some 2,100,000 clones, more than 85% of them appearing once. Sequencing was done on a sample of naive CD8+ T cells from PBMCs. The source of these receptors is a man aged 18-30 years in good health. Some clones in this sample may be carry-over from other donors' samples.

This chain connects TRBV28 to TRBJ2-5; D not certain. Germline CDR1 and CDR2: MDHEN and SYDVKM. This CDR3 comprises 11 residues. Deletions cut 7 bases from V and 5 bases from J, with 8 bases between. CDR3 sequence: CASIIGETQYF. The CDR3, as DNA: TGTGCCAGCATCATCGGGGAGACCCAGTACTTC.

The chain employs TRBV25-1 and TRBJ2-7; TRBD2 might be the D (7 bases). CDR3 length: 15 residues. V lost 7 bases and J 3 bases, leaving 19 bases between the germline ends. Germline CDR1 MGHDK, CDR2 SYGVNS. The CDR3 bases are TGTGCCAGCACCTCCGGGGCAGGGGAGGGCTACGAGCAGTACTTC. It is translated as CASTSGAGEGYEQYF.

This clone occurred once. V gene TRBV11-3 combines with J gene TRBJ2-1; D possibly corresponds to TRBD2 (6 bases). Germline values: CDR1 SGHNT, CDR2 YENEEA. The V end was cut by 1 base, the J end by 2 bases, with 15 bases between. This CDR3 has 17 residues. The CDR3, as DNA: TGTGCCAGCAGCTTAGGTTTCGCGGAGGGGACCTACAATGAGCAGTTCTTC. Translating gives CASSLGFAEGTYNEQFF.

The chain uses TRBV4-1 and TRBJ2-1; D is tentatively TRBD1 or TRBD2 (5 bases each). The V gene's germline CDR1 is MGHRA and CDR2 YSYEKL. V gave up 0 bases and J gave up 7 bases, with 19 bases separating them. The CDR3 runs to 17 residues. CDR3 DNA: TGCGCCAGCAGCCAAGATGGGGGAAAGGACTCTAGAAATGAGCAGTTCTTC. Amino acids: CASSQDGGKDSRNEQFF.

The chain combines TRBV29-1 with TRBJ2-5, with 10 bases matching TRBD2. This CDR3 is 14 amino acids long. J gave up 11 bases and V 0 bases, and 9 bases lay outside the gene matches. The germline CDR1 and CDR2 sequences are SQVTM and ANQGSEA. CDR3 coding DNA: TGCAGCGTTGAAGACCCCAGCGGGAGGGGGGAGCAGTACTTC. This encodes CSVEDPSGRGEQYF.

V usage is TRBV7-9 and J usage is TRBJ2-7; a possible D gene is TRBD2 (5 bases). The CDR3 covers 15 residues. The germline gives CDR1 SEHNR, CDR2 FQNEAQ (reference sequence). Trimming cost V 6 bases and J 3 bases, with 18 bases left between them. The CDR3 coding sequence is TGTGCCAGCAGTTCGACTAAGACCTTTTACTACGAGCAGTACTTC. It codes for CASSSTKTFYYEQYF.

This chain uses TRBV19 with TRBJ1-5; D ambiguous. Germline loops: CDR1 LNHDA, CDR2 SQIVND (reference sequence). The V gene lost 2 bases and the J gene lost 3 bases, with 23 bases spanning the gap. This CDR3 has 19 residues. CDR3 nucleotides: TGTGCCAGTAGTATAAGGGCAGGCTTTGGGCTCATTACCAATCAGCCCCAGCATTTT. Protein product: CASSIRAGFGLITNQPQHF.

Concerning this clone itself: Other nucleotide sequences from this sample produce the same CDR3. The CDR3: CASSFASGNTIYF. The CDR3 nucleotides are TGTGCCAGCAGTTTTGCCTCTGGAAACACCATATATTTT. The chain couples TRBV28 to TRBJ1-3; D unresolved. The CDR3 is 13 amino acids. Germline assignment: CDR1 MDHEN and CDR2 SYDVKM. V lost 3 bases and J 0 bases, leaving 3 bases between the germline ends.

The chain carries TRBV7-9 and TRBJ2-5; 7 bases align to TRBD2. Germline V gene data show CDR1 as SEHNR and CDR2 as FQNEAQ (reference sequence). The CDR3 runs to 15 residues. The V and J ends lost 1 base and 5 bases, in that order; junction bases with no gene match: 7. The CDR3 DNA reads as TGTGCCAGCAGCTTAGGAGGCGGGAGTATGGAGACCCAGTACTTC. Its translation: CASSLGGGSMETQYF.

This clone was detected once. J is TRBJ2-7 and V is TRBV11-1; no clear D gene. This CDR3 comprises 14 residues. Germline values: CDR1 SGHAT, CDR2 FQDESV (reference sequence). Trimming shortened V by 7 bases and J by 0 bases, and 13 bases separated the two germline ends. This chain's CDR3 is CASTISVFSYEQYF. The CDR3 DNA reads TGTGCCAGCACCATAAGCGTATTCTCCTACGAGCAGTACTTC.

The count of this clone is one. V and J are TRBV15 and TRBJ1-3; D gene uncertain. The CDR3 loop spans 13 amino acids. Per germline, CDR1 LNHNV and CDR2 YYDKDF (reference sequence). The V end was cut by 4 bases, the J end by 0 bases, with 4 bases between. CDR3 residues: CATSIGSGNTIYF. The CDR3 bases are TGTGCCACCAGCATCGGCTCTGGAAACACCATATATTTT.

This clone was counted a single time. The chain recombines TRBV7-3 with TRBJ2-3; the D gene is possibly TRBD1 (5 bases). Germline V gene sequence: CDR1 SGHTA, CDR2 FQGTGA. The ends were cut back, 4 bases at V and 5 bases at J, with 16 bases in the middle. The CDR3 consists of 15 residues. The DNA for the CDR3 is TGTGCCAGCAGCTCACGGACACCGCCGGGAGATACGCAGTATTTT. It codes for CASSSRTPPGDTQYF. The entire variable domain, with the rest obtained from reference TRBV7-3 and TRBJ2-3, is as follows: GAGVSQTPSNKVTEKGKYVELRCDPISGHTALYWYRQSLGQGPEFLIYFQGTGAADDSGLPNDRFFAVRPEGSVSTLKIQRTERGDSAVYLCASSSRTPPGDTQYFGPGTRLTVL.

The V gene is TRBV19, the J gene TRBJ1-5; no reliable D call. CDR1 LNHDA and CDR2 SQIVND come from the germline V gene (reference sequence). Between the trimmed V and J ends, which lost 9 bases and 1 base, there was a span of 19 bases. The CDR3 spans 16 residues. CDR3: CASQRPLPGSNQPQHF. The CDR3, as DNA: TGTGCCAGCCAAAGACCCCTACCGGGGAGCAATCAGCCCCAGCATTTT.

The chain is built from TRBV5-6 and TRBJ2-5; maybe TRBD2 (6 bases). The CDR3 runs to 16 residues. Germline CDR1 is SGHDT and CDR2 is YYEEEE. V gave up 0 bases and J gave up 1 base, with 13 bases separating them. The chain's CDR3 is CASSLAGGLFQETQYF. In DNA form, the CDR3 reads TGTGCCAGCAGCTTGGCAGGAGGACTATTCCAAGAGACCCAGTACTTC.

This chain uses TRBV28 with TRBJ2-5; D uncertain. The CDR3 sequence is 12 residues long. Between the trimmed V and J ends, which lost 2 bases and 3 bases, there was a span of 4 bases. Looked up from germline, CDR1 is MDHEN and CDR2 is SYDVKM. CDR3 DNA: TGTGCCAGCAGTTTAAGGGAAGAGACCCAGTACTTC. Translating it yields CASSLREETQYF.

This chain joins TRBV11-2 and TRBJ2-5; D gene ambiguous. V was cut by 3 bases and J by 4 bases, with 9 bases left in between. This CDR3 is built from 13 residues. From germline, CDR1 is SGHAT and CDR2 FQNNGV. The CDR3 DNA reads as TGTGCCAGCAGCTTCTTAGGTGGAGAGACCCAGTACTTC. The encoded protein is CASSFLGGETQYF.

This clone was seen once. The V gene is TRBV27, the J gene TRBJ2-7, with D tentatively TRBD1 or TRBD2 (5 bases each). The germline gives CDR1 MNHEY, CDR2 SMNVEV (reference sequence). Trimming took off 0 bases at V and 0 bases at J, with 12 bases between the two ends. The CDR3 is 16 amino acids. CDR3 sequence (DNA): TGTGCCAGCAGTTTATCGGCCGGGACCCACTCCTACGAGCAGTACTTC. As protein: CASSLSAGTHSYEQYF.

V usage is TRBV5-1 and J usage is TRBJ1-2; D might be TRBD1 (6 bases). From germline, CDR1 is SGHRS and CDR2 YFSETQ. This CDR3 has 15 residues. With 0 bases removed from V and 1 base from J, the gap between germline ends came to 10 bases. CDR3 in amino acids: CASSLEAGVNYGYTF. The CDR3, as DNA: TGCGCCAGCAGCTTGGAGGCAGGGGTTAACTATGGCTACACCTTC.

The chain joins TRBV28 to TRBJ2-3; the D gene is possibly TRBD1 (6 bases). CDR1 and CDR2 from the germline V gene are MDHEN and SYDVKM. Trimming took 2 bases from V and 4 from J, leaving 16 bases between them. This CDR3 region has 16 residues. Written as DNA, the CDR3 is TGTGCCAGCAGTTTACCGCCACAGGGATGGTCAGATACGCAGTATTTT. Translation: CASSLPPQGWSDTQYF.

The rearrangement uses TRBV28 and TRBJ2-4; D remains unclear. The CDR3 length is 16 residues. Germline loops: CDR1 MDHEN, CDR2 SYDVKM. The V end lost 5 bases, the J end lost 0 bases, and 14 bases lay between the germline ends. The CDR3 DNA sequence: TGTGCCAGCAGTCAGCCCCAGGAGCTAGCCAAAAACATTCAGTACTTC. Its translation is CASSQPQELAKNIQYF.

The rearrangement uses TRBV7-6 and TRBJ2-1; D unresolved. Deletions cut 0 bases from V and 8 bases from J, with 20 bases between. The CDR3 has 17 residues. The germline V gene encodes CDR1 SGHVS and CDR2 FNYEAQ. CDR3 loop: CASSLARRTAVMHEQFF. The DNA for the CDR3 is TGTGCCAGCAGCTTAGCGCGAAGGACGGCCGTAATGCATGAGCAGTTCTTC.

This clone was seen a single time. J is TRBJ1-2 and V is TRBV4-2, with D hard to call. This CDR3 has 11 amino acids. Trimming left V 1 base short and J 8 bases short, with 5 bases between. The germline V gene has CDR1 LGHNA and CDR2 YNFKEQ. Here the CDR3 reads CASSQAAGYTF. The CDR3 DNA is TGTGCCAGCAGCCAAGCTGCGGGCTACACCTTC.

Here the CDR3 DNA reads TGTGCCAGCTCACCACTTGTACAGACTACCACCGGGGAGCTGTTTTTT. Translated, it gives CASSPLVQTTTGELFF. This rearrangement joins TRBV18 to TRBJ2-2, with D perhaps matching TRBD2 (5 bases). Per the germline V gene, CDR1 is KGHSH and CDR2 is LQKENI. V lost 1 base to trimming and J lost 4 bases, with 13 bases between them. This CDR3 is 16 amino acids long.

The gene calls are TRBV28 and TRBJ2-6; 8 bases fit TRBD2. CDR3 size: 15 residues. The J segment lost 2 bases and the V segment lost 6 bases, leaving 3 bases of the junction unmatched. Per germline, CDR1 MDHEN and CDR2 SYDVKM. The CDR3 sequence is CASRPGGTGANVLTF. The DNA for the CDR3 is TGTGCCAGCAGACCGGGGGGGACTGGGGCCAACGTCCTGACTTTC.

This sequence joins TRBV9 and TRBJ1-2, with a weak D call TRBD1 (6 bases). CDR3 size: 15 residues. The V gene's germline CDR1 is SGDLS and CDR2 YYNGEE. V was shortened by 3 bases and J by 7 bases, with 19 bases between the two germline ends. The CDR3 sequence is CASSAPTQGQSGYTF. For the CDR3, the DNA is TGTGCCAGCAGCGCCCCGACACAGGGACAAAGTGGCTACACCTTC.

This CDR3 is CASSLTIGLVENTEAFF. CDR3 bases: TGTGCCAGCAGCTTAACGATTGGACTCGTCGAGAACACTGAAGCTTTCTTT. J is TRBJ1-1 and V is TRBV7-9, with D unresolved. Trimming took off 2 bases at V and 1 base at J, with 17 bases between the two ends. The CDR3 is made up of 17 amino acids. Germline V gives CDR1 SEHNR, CDR2 FQNEAQ (reference sequence).

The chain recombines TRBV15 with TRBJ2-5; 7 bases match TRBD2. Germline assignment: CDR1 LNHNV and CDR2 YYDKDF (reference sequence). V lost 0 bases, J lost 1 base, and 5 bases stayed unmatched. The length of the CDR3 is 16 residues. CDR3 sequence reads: CATSRDLAEIQETQYF. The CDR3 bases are TGTGCCACCAGCAGAGATCTAGCGGAAATCCAAGAGACCCAGTACTTC.

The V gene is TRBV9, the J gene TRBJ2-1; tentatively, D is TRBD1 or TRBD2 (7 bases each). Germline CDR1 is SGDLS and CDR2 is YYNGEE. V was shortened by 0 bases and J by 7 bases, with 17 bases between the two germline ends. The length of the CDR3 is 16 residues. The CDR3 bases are TGTGCCAGCAGCGTAGCCCGACAGGGAGGGAGGAATGAGCAGTTCTTC. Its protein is CASSVARQGGRNEQFF.

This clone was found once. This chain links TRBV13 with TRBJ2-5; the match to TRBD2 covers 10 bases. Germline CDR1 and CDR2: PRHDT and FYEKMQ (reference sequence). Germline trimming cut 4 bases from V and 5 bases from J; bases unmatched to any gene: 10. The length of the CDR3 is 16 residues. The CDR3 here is CASSSRVSGRLETQYF. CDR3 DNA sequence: TGTGCCAGCAGCTCCCGCGTTAGCGGGAGGTTGGAGACCCAGTACTTC.

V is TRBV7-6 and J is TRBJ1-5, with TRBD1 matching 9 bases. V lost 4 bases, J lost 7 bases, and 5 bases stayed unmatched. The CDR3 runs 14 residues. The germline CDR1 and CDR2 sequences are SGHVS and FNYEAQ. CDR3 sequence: CASSSRTGDQPQHF. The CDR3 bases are TGTGCCAGCAGCTCTCGGACAGGGGACCAGCCCCAGCATTTT.

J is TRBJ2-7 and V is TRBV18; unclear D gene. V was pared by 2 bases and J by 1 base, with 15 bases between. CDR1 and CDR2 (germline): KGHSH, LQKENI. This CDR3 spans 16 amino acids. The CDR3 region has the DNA TGTGCCAGCTCACCATCTTTGTCCGGAGAATCCTACGAGCAGTACTTC. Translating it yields CASSPSLSGESYEQYF.

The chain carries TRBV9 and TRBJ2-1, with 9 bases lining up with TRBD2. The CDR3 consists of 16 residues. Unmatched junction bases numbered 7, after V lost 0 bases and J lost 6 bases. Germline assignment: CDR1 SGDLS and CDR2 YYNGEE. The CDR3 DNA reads TGTGCCAGCAGCGTAGACAGCGGGAGGAACGGCAATGAGCAGTTCTTC. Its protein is CASSVDSGRNGNEQFF.